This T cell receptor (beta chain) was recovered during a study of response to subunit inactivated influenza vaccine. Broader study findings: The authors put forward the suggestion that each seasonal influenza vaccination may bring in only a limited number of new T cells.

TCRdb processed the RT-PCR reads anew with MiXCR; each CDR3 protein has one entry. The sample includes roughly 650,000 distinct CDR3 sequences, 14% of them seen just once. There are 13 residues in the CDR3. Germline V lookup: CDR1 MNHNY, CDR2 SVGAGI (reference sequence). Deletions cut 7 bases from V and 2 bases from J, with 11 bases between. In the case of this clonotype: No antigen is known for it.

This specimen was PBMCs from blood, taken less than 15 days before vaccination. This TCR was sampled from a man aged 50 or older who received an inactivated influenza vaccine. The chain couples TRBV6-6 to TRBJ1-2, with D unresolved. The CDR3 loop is CASIFGSNYGYTF. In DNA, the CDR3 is TGTGCCAGCATTTTTGGGTCGAACTATGGCTACACCTTC.